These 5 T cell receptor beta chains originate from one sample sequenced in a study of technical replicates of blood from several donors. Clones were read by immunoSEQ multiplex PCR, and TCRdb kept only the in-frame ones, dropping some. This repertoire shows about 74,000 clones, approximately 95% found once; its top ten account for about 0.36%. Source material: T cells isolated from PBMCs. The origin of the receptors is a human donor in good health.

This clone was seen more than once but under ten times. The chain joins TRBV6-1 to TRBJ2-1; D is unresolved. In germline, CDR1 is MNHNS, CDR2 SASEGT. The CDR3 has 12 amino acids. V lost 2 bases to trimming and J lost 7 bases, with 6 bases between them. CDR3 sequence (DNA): TGTGCCAGCAGTGAATTCCAGAATGAGCAGTTCTTC. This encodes CASSEFQNEQFF.

The CDR3 region is CASSESSGTRKAYSNQPQHF. In nucleotides, the CDR3 is TGTGCCAGCAGTGAGTCGTCTGGTACCCGAAAAGCATATAGCAATCAGCCCCAGCATTTT. The rearrangement links TRBV6-4 to TRBJ1-5; no reliable D call. CDR1 and CDR2 (germline): MRHNA, SNTAGT. The CDR3 has 20 residues. Trimming shortened V by 3 bases and J by 0 bases, and 24 bases separated the two germline ends.

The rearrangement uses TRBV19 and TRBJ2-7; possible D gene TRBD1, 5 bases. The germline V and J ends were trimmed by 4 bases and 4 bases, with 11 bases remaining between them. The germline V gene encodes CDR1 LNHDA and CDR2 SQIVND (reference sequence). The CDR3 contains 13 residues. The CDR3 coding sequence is TGTGCCAGTAGTACCTCGACAGTTTACGAGCAGTACTTC. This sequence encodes CASSTSTVYEQYF.

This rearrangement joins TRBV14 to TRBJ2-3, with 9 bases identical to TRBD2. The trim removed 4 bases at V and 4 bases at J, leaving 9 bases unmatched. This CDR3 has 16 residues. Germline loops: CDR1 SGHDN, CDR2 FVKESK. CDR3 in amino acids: CASSPMLAGSADTQYF. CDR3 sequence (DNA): TGTGCCAGCAGCCCCATGCTAGCGGGAAGTGCAGATACGCAGTATTTT.

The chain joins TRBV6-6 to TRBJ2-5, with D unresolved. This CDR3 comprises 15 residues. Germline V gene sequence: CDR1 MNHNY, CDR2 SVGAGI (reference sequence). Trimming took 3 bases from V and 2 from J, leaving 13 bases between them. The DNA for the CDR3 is TGTGCCAGCAGTTATGGTGACAACGGTCAAGAGACCCAGTACTTC. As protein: CASSYGDNGQETQYF.